The 14 T cell receptor beta chains given below trace back to one sample, sequenced in a study of shared clonotypes between healthy human individuals. TCRdb's table, derived via immunoSEQ multiplex PCR, lists solely in-frame clones and lacks some. The sample records hundreds of thousands of clones, about 98% being singletons. Naive CD8 cells, CD45RO-negative and positively selected for CCR7, excluded terminally differentiated effector memory CD45RA+ cells. Sequenced: naive CD8+ T cells sorted from blood. The receptor set was obtained from a man aged 25-45 years in good health.

This sequence joins TRBV27 and TRBJ2-7; TRBD1 agrees at 11 bases. V shed 10 bases and J 7 bases; nucleotides not matched to a gene: 9. Germline CDR1 and CDR2: MNHEY and SMNVEV (reference sequence). CDR3 size: 13 residues. The CDR3 is CATGGTGGLEQYF. The CDR3, as DNA: TGTGCCACCGGAGGGACAGGGGGGCTGGAGCAGTACTTC.

This CDR3 reads CASSSTGGELFF. Here the CDR3 DNA reads TGTGCCAGCAGCTCTACAGGCGGGGAGCTGTTTTTT. The chain joins TRBV7-3 to TRBJ2-2; a weak D match, TRBD1 (5 bases). The CDR3 has 12 residues. The V gene lost 4 bases and the J gene lost 7 bases, with 7 bases spanning the gap. In germline, CDR1 is SGHTA, CDR2 FQGTGA.

V usage is TRBV4-2 and J usage is TRBJ2-6; TRBD2 agrees at 13 bases. The V gene's germline CDR1 is LGHNA and CDR2 YNFKEQ. The trim removed 4 bases at V and 1 base at J, leaving 16 bases unmatched. This CDR3 comprises 22 residues. CDR3: CASSPKPGTGLAGVSGANVLTF. DNA for the CDR3: TGTGCCAGCAGCCCGAAACCCGGGACAGGACTAGCGGGAGTATCTGGGGCCAACGTCCTGACTTTC.

J is TRBJ2-2 and V is TRBV7-8; perhaps TRBD2 as D (6 bases). Trimming took 5 bases from V and 5 from J, leaving 6 bases between them. In germline, CDR1 is SGHVS, CDR2 FQNEAQ. The CDR3 is 12 amino acids. The CDR3 bases are TGTGCCAGCAGCCGGGGGACCGGGGAGCTGTTTTTT. The encoded protein is CASSRGTGELFF.

The chain is built from TRBV27 and TRBJ1-5, with no clear D. Trimming pared 6 bases from V and 0 bases from J, leaving 6 bases between. The CDR3 covers 13 residues. Looked up from germline, CDR1 is MNHEY and CDR2 is SMNVEV (reference sequence). Here the CDR3 DNA reads TGTGCCAGCAGCCAAAATAGCAATCAGCCCCAGCATTTT. This translates into CASSQNSNQPQHF.

The chain couples TRBV5-5 to TRBJ2-7, with D hard to call. Germline lookup yields CDR1 SGHKS and CDR2 YYEKEE (reference sequence). V lost 0 bases to trimming and J lost 3 bases, with 13 bases between them. CDR3 length: 15 amino acids. This chain's CDR3 is CASSLEGLLGYEQYF. The CDR3 nucleotides read TGTGCCAGCAGCTTGGAAGGGCTTCTAGGCTACGAGCAGTACTTC.

The chain carries TRBV6-5 and TRBJ2-2, with D perhaps matching TRBD2 (6 bases). This CDR3 is built from 14 residues. Trimming shortened V by 0 bases and J by 6 bases, and 8 bases separated the two germline ends. Germline V gene data show CDR1 as MNHEY and CDR2 as SVGAGI. The CDR3 DNA sequence: TGTGCCAGCAGTTACTCGGCGGGGTCCGGGGAGCTGTTTTTT. It is translated as CASSYSAGSGELFF.

The chain uses TRBV7-9 and TRBJ1-4; no reliable D call. The CDR3 is 14 residues long. The germline gives CDR1 SEHNR, CDR2 FQNEAQ (reference sequence). Trimming stripped 6 bases from V and 3 bases from J, with 11 bases between. The CDR3 region is CASSVAGPNEKLFF. As DNA, the CDR3 is TGTGCCAGCAGTGTGGCAGGTCCTAATGAAAAACTGTTTTTT.

The genes are TRBV10-3 and TRBJ2-7; the match to TRBD1 covers 7 bases. The CDR3 is 15 residues long. V shed 4 bases and J 3 bases; nucleotides not matched to a gene: 9. Germline assignment: CDR1 ENHRY and CDR2 SYGVKD. The CDR3 here is CAISVLRTGFYEQYF. The CDR3 nucleotides are TGTGCCATCAGTGTACTGAGGACAGGATTCTACGAGCAGTACTTC.

The rearrangement links TRBV14 to TRBJ2-7, with D tentatively TRBD1 or TRBD2 (5 bases each). This CDR3 is built from 14 residues. The ends were cut back, 2 bases at V and 3 bases at J, with 11 bases in the middle. In germline, CDR1 is SGHDN, CDR2 FVKESK. CDR3 nucleotides: TGTGCCAGCAGCCAACGGACGGGGCTCTACGAGCAGTACTTC. This gives the protein CASSQRTGLYEQYF.

The chain couples TRBV28 to TRBJ2-7; D not resolved. Germline loops: CDR1 MDHEN, CDR2 SYDVKM. V was clipped by 5 bases and J by 6 bases, with 14 bases between them. This CDR3 contains 13 residues. CDR3: CASSPGPVSEQYF. The CDR3 DNA is TGTGCCAGCAGTCCTGGACCCGTCTCCGAGCAGTACTTC.

The J gene is TRBJ1-2, the V gene TRBV25-1; D is unresolved. In germline, CDR1 is MGHDK, CDR2 SYGVNS. CDR3 size: 14 residues. V was pared by 6 bases and J by 1 base, with 12 bases between. CDR3 in amino acids: CASRPPGINYGYTF. CDR3 DNA sequence: TGTGCCAGCAGACCCCCCGGGATTAACTATGGCTACACCTTC.

The chain has TRBV14 and TRBJ2-2, with TRBD1 identical over 7 bases. There are 17 residues in the CDR3. After removal of 4 bases from V and 2 bases from J, the junction contained 10 bases not matched to a gene. In germline, CDR1 is SGHDN, CDR2 FVKESK. The CDR3: CASSRYVGTENTGELFF. The DNA for the CDR3 is TGTGCCAGCAGCCGATACGTCGGGACAGAAAACACCGGGGAGCTGTTTTTT. The full variable domain, completed using reference TRBV14 and TRBJ2-2, is EAGVTQFPSHSVIEKGQTVTLRCDPISGHDNLYWYRRVMGKEIKFLLHFVKESKQDESGMPNNRFLAERTGGTYSTLKVQPAELEDSGVYFCASSRYVGTENTGELFFGEGSRLTVL.

The rearrangement uses TRBV28 and TRBJ2-7, with D uncertain. The germline V gene has CDR1 MDHEN and CDR2 SYDVKM. Trimming left V 5 bases short and J 3 bases short, with 2 bases between. The CDR3 is made up of 10 amino acids. DNA of the CDR3: TGTGCCAGCAGTAACTACGAGCAGTACTTC. Amino acids: CASSNYEQYF. The full variable domain, completed using reference TRBV28 and TRBJ2-7, is DVKVTQSSRYLVKRTGEKVFLECVQDMDHENMFWYRQDPGLGLRLIYFSYDVKMKEKGDIPEGYSVSREKKERFSLILESASTNQTSMYLCASSNYEQYFGPGTRLTVT.